These 29 T cell receptor beta chains were all obtained from the same sample, sequenced in a study of T cells in Graves' hyperthyroidism and ophthalmopathy. TCR beta CDR3 sequences were amplified from RNA transcripts. The HTBI primer set served for first-round RT-PCR of the TCR CDR3. TCRdb used MiXCR to reprocess the multiplex PCR reads, holding one entry per CDR3 protein. This table holds 300,000 to 450,000 distinct CDR3 sequences, around 15% found once. Sequencing was carried out using blood. The receptors shown here come from a woman aged 25 to 39 with Graves' ophthalmopathy.

This clonotype was seen repeatedly, ten times or more. This chain links TRBV12-3 or TRBV12-4 with TRBJ1-1, with TRBD1 as a possible D gene (5 bases). The germline V and J ends were trimmed by 0 bases and 4 bases, with 15 bases remaining between them. The CDR3 is made up of 16 amino acids. CDR3 region: CASSLAKLDSFTEAFF. The CDR3 coding sequence is TGTGCCAGCAGTTTAGCCAAATTAGACAGTTTCACTGAAGCTTTCTTT.

This clonotype was detected ten times or more. The chain is built from TRBV7-3 and TRBJ2-5; no definite D call. Germline values: CDR1 SGHTA, CDR2 FQGTGA. Deletions cut 0 bases from V and 3 bases from J, with 5 bases between. This CDR3 comprises 13 residues. The CDR3 sequence: CASSLTAEETQYF. In DNA form, the CDR3 reads TGTGCCAGCAGCTTAACAGCTGAAGAGACCCAGTACTTC.

This clonotype showed up many times. The chain carries TRBV20-1 and TRBJ2-1, with 7 nucleotides matching TRBD2. Germline CDR1 and CDR2: DFQATT and SNEGSKA (reference sequence). The CDR3 runs 15 residues. The J segment lost 2 bases and the V segment lost 4 bases, leaving 8 bases of the junction unmatched. The CDR3 protein is CSATQSSGAYNEQFF. CDR3 nucleotides: TGCAGTGCTACCCAATCTAGCGGTGCCTACAATGAGCAGTTCTTC.

On this clonotype itself: One end of the junction is discordant with germline, which a read error may explain. J is TRBJ1-4 and V is TRBV18; the D is unclear. Germline lookup yields CDR1 KGHSH and CDR2 LQKENI. The CDR3 is 15 residues long. CDR3 in DNA: TGTGCCAGCCCACCACCCCGGGTCCGTAATGAAAAACTGTTTTTT. It specifies CASPPPRVRNEKLFF.

This clonotype has at least ten counts. V gene TRBV5-5 combines with J gene TRBJ1-2; D gene ambiguous. The V end lost 4 bases, the J end lost 7 bases, and 8 bases lay between the germline ends. The germline V gene encodes CDR1 SGHKS and CDR2 YYEKEE (reference sequence). CDR3 length equals 11 residues. The CDR3 DNA sequence: TGTGCCAGCAGCGCCCCGGGTGGCTACACCTTC. Its protein product is CASSAPGGYTF.

The sample holds many counts of this clonotype. The chain has TRBV7-2 and TRBJ2-5; possibly TRBD2 for D (5 bases). The CDR3 is 14 amino acids. Per germline, CDR1 SGHTA and CDR2 FQGNSA. V was shortened by 7 bases and J by 1 base, with 13 bases between the two germline ends. CDR3 sequence (DNA): TGTGCCAGCACCCAAGGGAGCGCCCAAGAGACCCAGTACTTC. Translating gives CASTQGSAQETQYF.

The table lists this clonotype with many counts. V is TRBV29-1 and J is TRBJ2-5; 8 positions match TRBD1. The CDR3 sequence is 13 residues long. The V segment lost 3 bases and the J segment 4 bases; nucleotides outside the gene matches: 4. In germline, CDR1 is SQVTM, CDR2 ANQGSEA. CDR3 DNA sequence: TGCAGCGTTGATGGACAGGGAAGAGAGACCCAGTACTTC. It specifies CSVDGQGRETQYF.

In DNA form, the CDR3 reads TGTGCCAGCAGTGGACTAGCGGGGGACAAAGAGACCCAGTACTTC. Translated, it gives CASSGLAGDKETQYF. J is TRBJ2-5 and V is TRBV2; TRBD2 aligns across 12 bases. From germline, CDR1 is SNHLY and CDR2 FYNNEI. V shed 4 bases, J shed 3 bases, and the junction held 3 bases outside the gene matches. This CDR3 is 15 amino acids long.

As to this clonotype: A read error is possible here, since a much larger clone lies one base away. This sequence joins TRBV29-1 and TRBJ2-5; TRBD1 or TRBD2 may be the D gene (6 bases each). From germline, CDR1 is SQVTM and CDR2 ANQGSEA. The CDR3 runs to 16 residues. The CDR3 region is CSVETGEGGRQGTQYF. The CDR3 DNA is TGCAGCGTTGAAACTGGTGAGGGGGGTCGACAAGGGACCCAGTACTTC. The full variable domain, its missing parts supplied by reference TRBV29-1 and TRBJ2-5, is SAVISQKPSRDICQRGTSLTIQCQVDSQVTMMFWYRQQPGQSLTLIATANQGSEATYESGFVIDKFPISRPNLTFSTLTVSNMSPEDSSIYLCSVETGEGGRQGTQYFGPGTRLLVL.

At least ten counts were recorded for this clonotype. The rearrangement links TRBV7-3 to TRBJ1-2; D is possibly TRBD1 (5 bases). Germline V gives CDR1 SGHTA, CDR2 FQGTGA. The V and J ends lost 5 bases and 4 bases respectively, with 11 bases between them. CDR3 size: 13 residues. CDR3 coding DNA: TGTGCCAGCAGCCCAGGGTATCGCTATGGCTACACCTTC. Translating it yields CASSPGYRYGYTF.

The table lists this clonotype with many counts. The gene calls are TRBV4-1 and TRBJ2-2, with 9 nucleotides matching TRBD1. This CDR3 region has 15 residues. The germline CDR1 and CDR2 sequences are MGHRA and YSYEKL. V lost 5 bases and J lost 5; bases outside the gene matches: 6. The CDR3 nucleotides are TGCGCCAGCAGCAAGCGGACAGGGGAGACCGGGGAGCTGTTTTTT. Amino acid sequence: CASSKRTGETGELFF.

This clonotype was picked up a small number of times. This chain joins TRBV20-1 and TRBJ2-1, with TRBD2 matching 9 bases. The CDR3 is 14 amino acids. J lost 7 bases, V lost 6 bases, and 10 bases had no gene match. CDR1 and CDR2 (germline): DFQATT, SNEGSKA (reference sequence). The DNA for the CDR3 is TGCAGTGCGGTCGTCCGCGGGGGGGCGAATGAGCAGTTCTTC. Protein sequence: CSAVVRGGANEQFF.

This clonotype was recorded many times. V usage is TRBV6-1 and J usage is TRBJ2-7; 9 positions match TRBD1. Losses at the gene ends were 6 bases for V and 5 bases for J; bases not matched to a gene: 8. The CDR3 contains 14 residues. Germline lookup yields CDR1 MNHNS and CDR2 SASEGT. CDR3 region: CASRLDRDRDEQYF. For the CDR3, the DNA is TGTGCCAGCAGGCTCGACAGGGACAGGGACGAGCAGTACTTC.

This clonotype was seen repeatedly, ten times or more. This chain links TRBV5-1 with TRBJ2-7; the match to TRBD1 covers 8 bases. With 2 bases clipped from V and 3 bases from J, the junction kept 7 bases outside the gene matches. Germline V lookup: CDR1 SGHRS, CDR2 YFSETQ. There are 15 residues in the CDR3. This chain's CDR3 is CASSFRTGQDYEQYF. CDR3 nucleotides: TGCGCCAGCAGCTTTCGGACAGGGCAGGACTACGAGCAGTACTTC.

The table lists this clonotype with a few counts. V gene TRBV6-1 combines with J gene TRBJ1-5, with D tentatively TRBD1 (5 bases). With 5 bases removed from V and 3 bases from J, the gap between germline ends came to 17 bases. The CDR3 length is 16 residues. Germline V CDR1 and CDR2: MNHNS, SASEGT. CDR3 in DNA: TGTGCCAGCAGTTCGGACTCCCGGGGCGTCAATCAGCCCCAGCATTTT. It yields the protein CASSSDSRGVNQPQHF.

The J gene is TRBJ2-3, the V gene TRBV20-1; 11 bases agree with TRBD2. The J segment lost 8 bases and the V segment lost 5 bases, leaving 9 bases of the junction unmatched. CDR3 length: 14 residues. Germline V gene lookup returns CDR1 DFQATT and CDR2 SNEGSKA (reference sequence). CDR3 sequence reads: CSAWLAGGRGTQYF. The CDR3 DNA reads TGCAGTGCTTGGCTAGCGGGGGGAAGGGGTACGCAGTATTTT.

This clonotype has a count of ten or more. The chain recombines TRBV20-1 with TRBJ1-4, with 7 bases lining up with TRBD1. The CDR3 has 15 residues. CDR1 DFQATT and CDR2 SNEGSKA come from the germline V gene (reference sequence). V gave up 6 bases and J gave up 0 bases; unmatched junction bases: 7. CDR3 loop: CSAYGQAATNEKLFF. The CDR3 bases are TGCAGTGCCTACGGACAGGCCGCAACTAATGAAAAACTGTTTTTT.

This clonotype was observed at least ten times. The chain uses TRBV27 and TRBJ1-2, with D unresolved. The CDR3 consists of 13 residues. Trimming pared 2 bases from V and 3 bases from J, leaving 7 bases between. Germline V gene sequence: CDR1 MNHEY, CDR2 SMNVEV (reference sequence). The CDR3 protein is CASSLRGDYGYTF. Written as DNA, the CDR3 is TGTGCCAGCAGTTTACGAGGAGACTATGGCTACACCTTC.

This clonotype was seen ten or more times. The chain links TRBV6-1 to TRBJ1-5, with TRBD1 matching over 7 bases. V shed 6 bases, J shed 0 bases, and the junction held 11 bases outside the gene matches. This CDR3 is 17 amino acids long. Germline loops: CDR1 MNHNS, CDR2 SASEGT. In DNA form, the CDR3 reads TGTGCCAGCAGAGGCTCCCGGGACAGCAATAGCAATCAGCCCCAGCATTTT. This translates into CASRGSRDSNSNQPQHF.

This rearrangement joins TRBV7-2 to TRBJ2-3; possibly TRBD2 for D (7 bases). The CDR3 contains 16 residues. V lost 3 bases and J lost 2, with 15 bases in between. Germline CDR1 is SGHTA and CDR2 is FQGNSA. The DNA of the CDR3 is TGTGCCAGCAGCTTCAAAGGGGGGGCCTCCACAGATACGCAGTATTTT. Protein product: CASSFKGGASTDTQYF.

This clonotype has a count of ten or more. This chain joins TRBV15 and TRBJ1-1, with a possible D match to TRBD1 (5 bases). The CDR3 spans 15 residues. Trimming stripped 0 bases from V and 4 bases from J, with 12 bases between. Per germline, CDR1 LNHNV and CDR2 YYDKDF (reference sequence). The CDR3 loop reads CATSRDGGSGTEAFF. Written as DNA, the CDR3 is TGTGCCACCAGCAGAGATGGGGGATCGGGCACTGAAGCTTTCTTT.

J is TRBJ1-2 and V is TRBV7-9, with D tentatively TRBD1 (5 bases). The CDR3 loop spans 14 amino acids. Trimming stripped 2 bases from V and 4 bases from J, with 11 bases between. The germline CDR1 and CDR2 sequences are SEHNR and FQNEAQ (reference sequence). Written as DNA, the CDR3 is TGTGCCAGCAGCTTACCGGGGCAGCTCTATGGCTACACCTTC. Its translation is CASSLPGQLYGYTF.

This chain joins TRBV4-1 and TRBJ2-5, with unresolved D. Trimming stripped 3 bases from V and 6 bases from J, with 17 bases between. Germline CDR1 reads MGHRA; CDR2 reads YSYEKL. The CDR3 runs 15 residues. CDR3 nucleotides: TGCGCCAGCAGCCATCCGGCCCGAGCCGGTCAGACCCAGTACTTC. Its protein product is CASSHPARAGQTQYF.

J is TRBJ2-5 and V is TRBV6-1; D may be TRBD2 (6 bases). The germline CDR1 and CDR2 sequences are MNHNS and SASEGT. Trimming stripped 1 base from V and 5 bases from J, with 17 bases between. The CDR3 extends over 16 amino acids. The DNA of the CDR3 is TGTGCCAGCAGTGAAGACCGGCTAGCGTTTCTGGAGACCCAGTACTTC. It codes for CASSEDRLAFLETQYF.

The chain has TRBV28 and TRBJ1-1; D remains unclear. The CDR3 covers 15 residues. Germline loops: CDR1 MDHEN, CDR2 SYDVKM. Trimming pared 5 bases from V and 4 bases from J, leaving 17 bases between. CDR3 DNA: TGTGCCAGCAGTCGCCCAGCGGTACGGAGCACTGAAGCTTTCTTT. It specifies CASSRPAVRSTEAFF.

This clonotype was counted a few times. The V and J genes are TRBV7-9 and TRBJ2-2, with D possibly TRBD1 on 6 matching bases. There are 14 residues in the CDR3. Per germline, CDR1 SEHNR and CDR2 FQNEAQ (reference sequence). Trimming removed 0 bases from V and 5 bases from J, with 7 bases in between. CDR3 sequence: CASSLARGTGELFF. CDR3 nucleotide sequence: TGTGCCAGCAGCTTAGCCAGGGGAACCGGGGAGCTGTTTTTT.

This sequence joins TRBV12-3 or TRBV12-4 and TRBJ1-6; D not resolved. V was trimmed by 8 bases and J by 7 bases, leaving 15 bases between them. The CDR3 sequence is 14 residues long. The CDR3 DNA reads TGTGCCAGCCGGACTCGGGCCCTAAATTCACCCCTCCACTTT. This encodes CASRTRALNSPLHF.

In its sample, this clonotype was seen many times. This chain links TRBV6-5 with TRBJ2-7, with 7 bases matching TRBD1. From germline, CDR1 is MNHEY and CDR2 SVGAGI. The CDR3 is 14 residues long. V lost 2 bases and J lost 4; bases outside the gene matches: 5. CDR3 protein: CASSYRGRGYEQYF. CDR3 bases: TGTGCCAGCAGTTACAGGGGGCGAGGGTACGAGCAGTACTTC.

The chain couples TRBV6-6 to TRBJ1-6; D is perhaps TRBD1 (5 bases). The length of the CDR3 is 17 residues. Trimming took 1 base from V and 9 from J, leaving 19 bases between them. CDR1 is MNHNY, CDR2 SVGAGI, per germline (reference sequence). CDR3 DNA: TGTGCCAGCAGTTACTTGGGGGTTGGGACCGGGGGTTCACCCCTCCACTTT. It yields the protein CASSYLGVGTGGSPLHF.